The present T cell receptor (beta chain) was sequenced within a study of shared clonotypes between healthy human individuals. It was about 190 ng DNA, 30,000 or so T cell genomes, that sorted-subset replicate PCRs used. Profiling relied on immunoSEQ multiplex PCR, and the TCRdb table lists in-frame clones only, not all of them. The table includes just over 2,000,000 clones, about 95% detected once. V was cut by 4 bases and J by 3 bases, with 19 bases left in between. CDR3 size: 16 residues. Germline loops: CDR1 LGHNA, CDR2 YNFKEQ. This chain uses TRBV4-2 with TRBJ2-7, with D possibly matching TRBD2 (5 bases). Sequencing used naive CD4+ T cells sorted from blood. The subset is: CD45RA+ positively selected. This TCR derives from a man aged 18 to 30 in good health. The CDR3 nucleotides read TGTGCCAGCAGCCGTCTGGAGGTCGGGTCGAGCTACGAGCAGTACTTC. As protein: CASSRLEVGSSYEQYF.